Shown below are 21 T cell receptor beta chains from a single sample sequenced in a study of blood T cell repertoires in COVID-19. Method: immunoSEQ multiplex PCR; TCRdb's copy keeps in-frame clones and lacks some. The sample has roughly 230,000 clones, 70% to 90% seen once. The sequenced material came from PBMCs or T cells enriched from blood (not recorded which). These receptors were collected from a woman in her forties or fifties who had been exposed to COVID-19.

The chain joins TRBV6-6 to TRBJ2-7; the D gene is possibly TRBD2 (6 bases). Deletions cut 5 bases from V and 4 bases from J, with 18 bases between. The CDR3 consists of 15 residues. Per the germline V gene, CDR1 is MNHNY and CDR2 is SVGAGI (reference sequence). CDR3: CASSLLEGGGYEQYF. The CDR3 coding sequence is TGTGCCAGCAGTCTACTTGAGGGAGGCGGGTACGAGCAGTACTTC.

V usage is TRBV18 and J usage is TRBJ1-2; D is perhaps TRBD1 (5 bases). The CDR3 runs 15 residues. Trimming left V 3 bases short and J 0 bases short, with 11 bases between. Germline V gives CDR1 KGHSH, CDR2 LQKENI. CDR3 sequence: CASSPNRQTNYGYTF. The CDR3 nucleotides read TGTGCCAGCTCACCGAACAGGCAAACTAACTATGGCTACACCTTC.

This chain joins TRBV5-1 and TRBJ1-1; D uncertain. The V gene's germline CDR1 is SGHRS and CDR2 YFSETQ. Trimming left V 7 bases short and J 1 base short, with 17 bases between. CDR3 length: 15 amino acids. The CDR3 coding sequence is TGCGCCAGCCGGGAGGGAGAGCTCTCGAACACTGAAGCTTTCTTT. Translated: CASREGELSNTEAFF.

The chain employs TRBV18 and TRBJ1-1, with D hard to call. The CDR3 runs to 15 residues. Germline lookup yields CDR1 KGHSH and CDR2 LQKENI. V was trimmed by 8 bases and J by 1 base, leaving 17 bases between them. CDR3 DNA: TGTGCCAGCACCCAGTTGCGACAAACGAACACTGAAGCTTTCTTT. Amino acids: CASTQLRQTNTEAFF.

The rearrangement links TRBV7-2 to TRBJ2-5, with unresolved D. The CDR3 extends over 14 amino acids. Germline V gene lookup returns CDR1 SGHTA and CDR2 FQGNSA. V lost 2 bases and J lost 2, with 9 bases in between. The CDR3 spells CASSLPWRQETQYF. CDR3 sequence (DNA): TGTGCCAGCAGCTTACCCTGGCGGCAAGAGACCCAGTACTTC.

V is TRBV4-2 and J is TRBJ1-2; D gene ambiguous. V lost 3 bases and J lost 0, with 11 bases in between. The CDR3 is 15 residues long. Germline values: CDR1 LGHNA, CDR2 YNFKEQ. Here the CDR3 reads CASSHQEAANYGYTF. As DNA, the CDR3 is TGTGCCAGCAGCCACCAGGAAGCAGCTAACTATGGCTACACCTTC.

The chain combines TRBV25-1 with TRBJ2-1; D is unresolved. This CDR3 has 15 residues. The V gene lost 5 bases and the J gene lost 3 bases, with 14 bases spanning the gap. The germline CDR1 and CDR2 sequences are MGHDK and SYGVNS. The CDR3 loop reads CASSPPEKIYNEQFF. Here the CDR3 DNA reads TGTGCCAGCAGTCCCCCTGAGAAGATCTACAATGAGCAGTTCTTC.

The rearrangement joins TRBV25-1 to TRBJ2-5; D gene uncertain. The CDR3 runs to 10 residues. The V gene lost 11 bases and the J gene lost 3 bases, with 7 bases spanning the gap. CDR1 is MGHDK, CDR2 SYGVNS, per germline. CDR3 sequence reads: CALTEETQYF. CDR3 DNA sequence: TGTGCCCTAACAGAAGAGACCCAGTACTTC.

Only a few counts were recorded for this clone. The CDR3 nucleotides read TGTGCCAGCAGTTTTCGTTATTATGGCTACACCTTC. It encodes CASSFRYYGYTF. The genes are TRBV12-3 or TRBV12-4 and TRBJ1-2, with no clear D. The germline V and J ends were trimmed by 3 bases and 5 bases, with 7 bases remaining between them. This CDR3 region has 12 residues.

The rearrangement uses TRBV29-1 and TRBJ1-1; tentatively, D is TRBD1 (5 bases). The germline V and J ends were trimmed by 4 bases and 10 bases, with 22 bases remaining between them. The CDR3 totals 14 residues. Germline CDR1 reads SQVTM; CDR2 reads ANQGSEA. The CDR3 DNA reads TGCAGCGTTGGCCAAACAAGTAGCTTGGGGGGAGCTTTCTTT. Amino acid sequence: CSVGQTSSLGGAFF.

In its sample, this clone was seen once. This rearrangement joins TRBV2 to TRBJ1-2; D is uncertain. CDR1 and CDR2 (germline): SNHLY, FYNNEI. Trimming took off 3 bases at V and 2 bases at J, with 10 bases between the two ends. The CDR3 is made up of 14 amino acids. The CDR3 is CASSDTGGNYGYTF. The CDR3 coding sequence is TGTGCCAGCAGTGATACGGGAGGGAACTATGGCTACACCTTC.

The J gene is TRBJ2-6, the V gene TRBV11-2; TRBD1 aligns across 8 bases. Per the germline V gene, CDR1 is SGHAT and CDR2 is FQNNGV. CDR3 length: 18 residues. The ends lost 4 bases at V and 2 bases at J; junction bases unmatched: 10. The CDR3, as DNA: TGTGCCAGCAGCTGGAGAGGACAGGGCGGGACTGGGGCCAACGTCCTGACTTTC. Translating it yields CASSWRGQGGTGANVLTF.

In its sample, this clone was seen once. The rearrangement uses TRBV3-1 (or the pseudogene TRBV3-2) and TRBJ2-5, with D possibly being TRBD2 (5 bases). The germline V and J ends were trimmed by 4 bases and 5 bases, with 8 bases remaining between them. This CDR3 is 12 amino acids long. CDR1 LGHDT and CDR2 YNNKEL come from the germline V gene (reference sequence). CDR3 DNA sequence: TGTGCCAGCAGCCCAAGGGAGGAGACCCAGTACTTC. It encodes CASSPREETQYF.

J is TRBJ1-4 and V is TRBV7-9; D unclear. The CDR3 runs to 15 residues. V lost 4 bases and J 4 bases, leaving 13 bases between the germline ends. The V gene's germline CDR1 is SEHNR and CDR2 FQNEAQ (reference sequence). The CDR3 loop reads CASSSPGEHNEKLFF. The DNA for the CDR3 is TGTGCCAGCAGCTCCCCGGGAGAACATAATGAAAAACTGTTTTTT. The whole variable domain, remainder taken from reference TRBV7-9 and TRBJ1-4, is DTGVSQNPRHKITKRGQNVTFRCDPISEHNRLYWYRQTLGQGPEFLTYFQNEAQLEKSRLLSDRFSAERPKGSFSTLEIQRTEQGDSAMYLCASSSPGEHNEKLFFGSGTQLSVL.

Only a few counts were recorded for this clone. The rearrangement links TRBV5-1 to TRBJ1-2; D perhaps matches TRBD1 (5 bases). Trimming took off 1 base at V and 0 bases at J, with 10 bases between the two ends. CDR3 length: 15 amino acids. The germline V gene has CDR1 SGHRS and CDR2 YFSETQ. CDR3 loop: CASSLTGGANYGYTF. DNA of the CDR3: TGCGCCAGCAGCTTGACGGGGGGAGCTAACTATGGCTACACCTTC.

This chain joins TRBV7-2 and TRBJ2-5, with a possible D match to TRBD1 (6 bases). The ends were cut back, 5 bases at V and 0 bases at J, with 10 bases in the middle. This CDR3 contains 14 residues. CDR1 is SGHTA and CDR2 is FQGNSA in the germline V gene. The CDR3 spells CASSPRGYQETQYF. The DNA of the CDR3 is TGTGCCAGCAGCCCAAGGGGGTACCAAGAGACCCAGTACTTC.

The V gene is TRBV6-5, the J gene TRBJ2-7, with 7 bases identical to TRBD1. Per germline, CDR1 MNHEY and CDR2 SVGAGI. V shed 6 bases and J 5 bases; nucleotides not matched to a gene: 13. The CDR3 runs to 15 residues. Written as DNA, the CDR3 is TGTGCCAGCAGCCGCCGTGGGCTCCAGGGGGACGAGCAGTACTTC. Encoded protein: CASSRRGLQGDEQYF.

The chain is built from TRBV11-2 and TRBJ2-7; 10 bases align to TRBD1. CDR3 size: 14 residues. Germline loops: CDR1 SGHAT, CDR2 FQNNGV. V lost 5 bases to trimming and J lost 4 bases; unmatched junction nucleotides: 5. CDR3: CASSPRTGGYEQYF. DNA for the CDR3: TGTGCCAGCAGCCCAAGGACAGGGGGGTACGAGCAGTACTTC. Using reference TRBV11-2 and TRBJ2-7 for the parts outside the CDR3, the full variable domain is EAGVAQSPRYKIIEKRQSVAFWCNPISGHATLYWYQQILGQGPKLLIQFQNNGVVDDSQLPKDRFSAERLKGVDSTLKIQPAKLEDSAVYLCASSPRTGGYEQYFGPGTRLTVT.

The chain recombines TRBV3-1 (or the pseudogene TRBV3-2) with TRBJ1-1; D gene ambiguous. The CDR3 runs 12 residues. Germline V gives CDR1 LGHDT, CDR2 YNNKEL (reference sequence). The V end was cut by 0 bases, the J end by 8 bases, with 7 bases between. The CDR3 DNA follows: TGTGCCAGCAGCCAAGAGGGCTGGGAAGCTTTCTTT. This gives the protein CASSQEGWEAFF.

The chain combines TRBV5-8 with TRBJ1-1, with D unresolved. This CDR3 contains 14 residues. Germline V lookup: CDR1 SGHTS, CDR2 YDEGEE. Trimming cost V 7 bases and J 5 bases, with 18 bases left between them. This CDR3 is CASLNGLTGTEAFF. The CDR3 DNA reads TGTGCCAGCCTCAACGGACTGACGGGAACTGAAGCTTTCTTT.

Only one count was recorded for this clone. The J gene is TRBJ2-1, the V gene TRBV12-3 or TRBV12-4; the D gene is possibly TRBD1 (5 bases). Between the trimmed V and J ends, which lost 4 bases and 4 bases, there was a span of 8 bases. The CDR3 is made up of 13 amino acids. The CDR3 coding sequence is TGTGCCAGCAGTTCTCGACAGTACAATGAGCAGTTCTTC. Encoded protein: CASSSRQYNEQFF.